This TCR beta chain was documented in a study of response to subunit inactivated influenza vaccine. Study-wide points: The authors proposed limited new T cell recruitment per seasonal influenza vaccination.

The CDR3 sequence is 14 residues long. V trimming: 6 bases; J trimming: 1 base; junction bases outside the gene matches: 2. Germline CDR1 reads MDHEN; CDR2 reads SYDVKM. As concerns this clonotype: Its target is not known.

Each CDR3 protein is one row after TCRdb ran MiXCR on the RT-PCR reads. The sample comprises a few hundred thousand distinct CDR3 sequences, around 7.7% of which are singletons, and 10% to 15% rests with the top ten. The TCR comes from a man between 50 and 69 years old who received an inactivated influenza vaccine. The sample consisted of PBMCs from blood, taken around 2 years after vaccination. The V and J genes are TRBV28 and TRBJ1-1; 10 bases are shared with TRBD1. In DNA form, the CDR3 reads TGTGCCAGCAGGACAGGGGGCGCGAACACTGAAGCTTTCTTT. Its protein is CASRTGGANTEAFF.